This T cell receptor beta chain derives from a study of cytotoxic CD8 clonotypes in ibrutinib-treated CLL. The CDR3 length is 14 residues. Germline V gene lookup returns CDR1 SGHTA and CDR2 FQGTGA. Trimming removed 10 bases at V and 4 bases at J, with 17 bases between. TCRdb keeps only in-frame clones here, not all; method: immunoSEQ multiplex PCR. The sample has some 30,000 clones; approximately 80% are singletons. This clone has just a few counts. The receptor comes from a human donor with chronic lymphocytic leukemia. The sequenced sample was PBMCs, obtained after 36 months of ibrutinib treatment. This chain connects TRBV7-3 to TRBJ1-5; tentative D call: TRBD1 (6 bases). The CDR3 DNA follows: TGTGCCACCAACGAGGGGGACATAAATCAGCCCCAGCATTTT. Translated: CATNEGDINQPQHF.